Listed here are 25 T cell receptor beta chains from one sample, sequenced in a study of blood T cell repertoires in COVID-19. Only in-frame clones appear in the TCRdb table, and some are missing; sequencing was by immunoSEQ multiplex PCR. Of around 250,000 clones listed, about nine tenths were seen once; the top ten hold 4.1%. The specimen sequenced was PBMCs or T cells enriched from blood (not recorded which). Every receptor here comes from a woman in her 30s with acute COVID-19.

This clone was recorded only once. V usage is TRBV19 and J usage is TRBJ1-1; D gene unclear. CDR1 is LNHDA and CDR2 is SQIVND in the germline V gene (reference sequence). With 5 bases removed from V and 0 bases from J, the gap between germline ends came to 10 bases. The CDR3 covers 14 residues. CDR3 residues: CASSLVGMNTEAFF. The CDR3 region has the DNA TGTGCCAGTAGTTTAGTCGGTATGAACACTGAAGCTTTCTTT.

As DNA, the CDR3 is TGTGCCACCAGTGATTGGGGGACAGGGGAGCCAGATACGCAGTATTTT. It translates to CATSDWGTGEPDTQYF. The chain employs TRBV24-1 and TRBJ2-3, with 10 bases matching TRBD1. The germline V gene encodes CDR1 KGHDR and CDR2 SFDVKD. The CDR3 loop spans 16 amino acids. Germline trimming cut 2 bases from V and 4 bases from J; bases unmatched to any gene: 5.

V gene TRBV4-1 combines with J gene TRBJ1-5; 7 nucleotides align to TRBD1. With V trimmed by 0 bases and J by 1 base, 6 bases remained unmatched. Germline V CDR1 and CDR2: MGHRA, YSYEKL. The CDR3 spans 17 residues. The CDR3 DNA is TGCGCCAGCAGCCAAGACAACAGGGGTGGAAGCAATCAGCCCCAGCATTTT. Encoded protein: CASSQDNRGGSNQPQHF.

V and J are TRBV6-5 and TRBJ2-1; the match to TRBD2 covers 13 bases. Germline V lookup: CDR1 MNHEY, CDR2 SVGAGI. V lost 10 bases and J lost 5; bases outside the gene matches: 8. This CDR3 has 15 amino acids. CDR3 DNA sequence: TGTGCCATTGACCCCGGGACTAGCGGGAACAATGAGCAGTTCTTC. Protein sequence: CAIDPGTSGNNEQFF.

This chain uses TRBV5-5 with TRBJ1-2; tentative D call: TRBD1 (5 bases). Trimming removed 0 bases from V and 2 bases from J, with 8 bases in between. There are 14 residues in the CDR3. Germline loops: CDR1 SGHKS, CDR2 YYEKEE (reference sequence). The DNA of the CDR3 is TGTGCCAGCAGCTTGGCCTGGGGCAACTATGGCTACACCTTC. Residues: CASSLAWGNYGYTF.

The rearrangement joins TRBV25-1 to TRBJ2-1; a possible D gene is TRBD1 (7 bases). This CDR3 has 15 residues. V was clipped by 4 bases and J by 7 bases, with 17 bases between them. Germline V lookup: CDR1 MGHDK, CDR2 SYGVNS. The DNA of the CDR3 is TGTGCCAGCAGTGCAAACCCCCCAGGGGGGAATGAGCAGTTCTTC. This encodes CASSANPPGGNEQFF. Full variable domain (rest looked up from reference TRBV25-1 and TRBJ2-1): EADIYQTPRYLVIGTGKKITLECSQTMGHDKMYWYQQDPGMELHLIHYSYGVNSTEKGDLSSESTVSRIRTEHFPLTLESARPSHTSQYLCASSANPPGGNEQFFGPGTRLTVL.

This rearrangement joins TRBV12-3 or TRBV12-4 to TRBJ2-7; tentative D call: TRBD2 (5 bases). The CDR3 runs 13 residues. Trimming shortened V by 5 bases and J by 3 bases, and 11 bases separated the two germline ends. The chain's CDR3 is CASSHTGNYEQYF. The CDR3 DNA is TGTGCCAGCAGTCACACGGGGAACTACGAGCAGTACTTC.

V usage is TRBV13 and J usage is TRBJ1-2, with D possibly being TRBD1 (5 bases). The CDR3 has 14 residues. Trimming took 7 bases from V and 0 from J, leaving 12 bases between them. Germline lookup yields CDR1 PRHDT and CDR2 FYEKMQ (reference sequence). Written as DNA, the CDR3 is TGTGCCAGCACTCAGGGATTAGCTAACTATGGCTACACCTTC. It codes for CASTQGLANYGYTF. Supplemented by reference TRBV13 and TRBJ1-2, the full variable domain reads AAGVIQSPRHLIKEKRETATLKCYPIPRHDTVYWYQQGPGQDPQFLISFYEKMQSDKGSIPDRFSAQQFSDYHSELNMSSLELGDSALYFCASTQGLANYGYTFGSGTRLTVV.

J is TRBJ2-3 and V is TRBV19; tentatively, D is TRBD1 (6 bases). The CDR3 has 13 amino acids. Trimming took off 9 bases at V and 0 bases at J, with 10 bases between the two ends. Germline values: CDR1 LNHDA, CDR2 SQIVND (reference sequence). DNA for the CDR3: TGTGCCAGCGGGACACCTAGCACAGATACGCAGTATTTT. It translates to CASGTPSTDTQYF.

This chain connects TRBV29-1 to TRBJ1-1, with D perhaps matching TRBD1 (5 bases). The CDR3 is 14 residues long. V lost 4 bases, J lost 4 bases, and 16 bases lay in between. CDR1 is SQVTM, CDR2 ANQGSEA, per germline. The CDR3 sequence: CSVALMDTGTEAFF. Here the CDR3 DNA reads TGCAGCGTTGCTCTAATGGACACGGGCACTGAAGCTTTCTTT.

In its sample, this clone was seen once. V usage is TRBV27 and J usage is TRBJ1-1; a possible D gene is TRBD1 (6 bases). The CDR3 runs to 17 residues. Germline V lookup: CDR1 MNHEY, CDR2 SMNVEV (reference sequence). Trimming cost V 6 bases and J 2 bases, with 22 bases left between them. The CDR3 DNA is TGTGCCAGCAGACTAACAGGGTATTTGAGCATTAACACTGAAGCTTTCTTT. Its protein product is CASRLTGYLSINTEAFF.

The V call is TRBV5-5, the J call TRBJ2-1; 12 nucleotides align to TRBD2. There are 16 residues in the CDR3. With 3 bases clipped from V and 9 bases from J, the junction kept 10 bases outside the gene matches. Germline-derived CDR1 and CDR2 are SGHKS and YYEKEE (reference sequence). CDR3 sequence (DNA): TGTGCCAGCAGCTGGGGGACTAGCGGGCCTTCGGGTGAGCAGTTCTTC. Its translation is CASSWGTSGPSGEQFF.

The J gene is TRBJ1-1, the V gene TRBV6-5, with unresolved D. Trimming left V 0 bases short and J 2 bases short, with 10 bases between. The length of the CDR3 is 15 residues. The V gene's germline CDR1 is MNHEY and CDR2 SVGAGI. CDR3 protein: CASSYSAVFNTEAFF. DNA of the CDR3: TGTGCCAGCAGTTACTCAGCGGTATTCAACACTGAAGCTTTCTTT.

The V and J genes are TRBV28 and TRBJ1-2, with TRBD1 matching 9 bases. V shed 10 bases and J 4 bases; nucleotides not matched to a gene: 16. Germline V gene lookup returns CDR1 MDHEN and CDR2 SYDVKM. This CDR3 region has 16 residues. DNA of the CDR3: TGTGCCATAGGGGGGGGTATGGACAGGGGACGCTATGGCTACACCTTC. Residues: CAIGGGMDRGRYGYTF.

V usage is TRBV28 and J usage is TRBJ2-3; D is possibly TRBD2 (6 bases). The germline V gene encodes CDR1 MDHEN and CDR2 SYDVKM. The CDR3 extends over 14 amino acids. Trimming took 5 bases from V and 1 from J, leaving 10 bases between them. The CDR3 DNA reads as TGTGCCAGCAGTGTGGTAGCGGGCACAGATACGCAGTATTTT. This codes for CASSVVAGTDTQYF.

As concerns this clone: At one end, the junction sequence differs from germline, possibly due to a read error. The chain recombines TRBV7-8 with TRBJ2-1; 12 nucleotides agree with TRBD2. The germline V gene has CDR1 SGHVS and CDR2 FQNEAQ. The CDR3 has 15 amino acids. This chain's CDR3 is CASSLAGGDYNEQFF. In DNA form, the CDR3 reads TGTGCCAGCAGCCTAGCGGGAGGGGATTACAATGAGCAGTTCTTC.

The CDR3 spells CASSGQGAMDGYTF. The CDR3 bases are TGTGCCAGCAGTGGACAGGGGGCTATGGATGGCTACACCTTC. This rearrangement joins TRBV2 to TRBJ1-2; 10 bases fit TRBD1. Germline V gives CDR1 SNHLY, CDR2 FYNNEI. The trim removed 4 bases at V and 6 bases at J, leaving 5 bases unmatched. The CDR3 runs 14 residues.

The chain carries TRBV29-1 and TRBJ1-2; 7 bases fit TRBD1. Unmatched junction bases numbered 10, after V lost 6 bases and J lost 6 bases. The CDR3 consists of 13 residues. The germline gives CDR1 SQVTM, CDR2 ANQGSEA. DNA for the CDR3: TGCAGCGTACCCGATCCCGGACAGGATGGCTACACCTTC. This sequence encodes CSVPDPGQDGYTF.

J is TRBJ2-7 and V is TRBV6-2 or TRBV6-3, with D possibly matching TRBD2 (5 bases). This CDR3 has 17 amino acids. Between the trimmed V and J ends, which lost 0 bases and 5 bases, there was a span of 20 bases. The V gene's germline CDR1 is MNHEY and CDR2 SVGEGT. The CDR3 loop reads CASSYSSRAQVGDEQYF. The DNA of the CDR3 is TGTGCCAGCAGTTACTCTTCGAGGGCCCAGGTGGGAGACGAGCAGTACTTC.

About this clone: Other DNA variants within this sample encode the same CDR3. CDR3 sequence reads: CASSLGTGQETQYF. CDR3 in DNA: TGCGCCAGCAGCTTGGGGACAGGGCAAGAGACCCAGTACTTC. This sequence joins TRBV5-1 and TRBJ2-5, with 8 bases aligning to TRBD1. CDR3 length: 14 residues. The junction had 0 bases not matched to a gene; V was cut back by 0 bases and J by 2 bases. Germline CDR1 and CDR2: SGHRS and YFSETQ.

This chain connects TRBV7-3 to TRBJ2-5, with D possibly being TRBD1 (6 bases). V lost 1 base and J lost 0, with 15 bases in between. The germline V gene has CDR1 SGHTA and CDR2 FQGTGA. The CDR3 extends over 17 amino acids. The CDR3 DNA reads TGTGCCAGCAGCTTAAATCCAGGGGCCCCCTACCAAGAGACCCAGTACTTC. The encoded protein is CASSLNPGAPYQETQYF.

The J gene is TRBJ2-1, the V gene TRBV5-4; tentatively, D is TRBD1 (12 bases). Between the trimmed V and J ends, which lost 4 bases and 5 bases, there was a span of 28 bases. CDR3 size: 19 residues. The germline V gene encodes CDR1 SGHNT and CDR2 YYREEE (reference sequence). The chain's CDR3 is CASSRGQGAALAGDNEQFF. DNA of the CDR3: TGTGCCAGCAGCAGGGGACAGGGGGCTGCACTAGCGGGGGACAATGAGCAGTTCTTC. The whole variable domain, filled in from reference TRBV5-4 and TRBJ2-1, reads ETGVTQSPTHLIKTRGQQVTLRCSSQSGHNTVSWYQQALGQGPQFIFQYYREEENGRGNFPPRFSGLQFPNYSSELNVNALELDDSALYLCASSRGQGAALAGDNEQFFGPGTRLTVL.

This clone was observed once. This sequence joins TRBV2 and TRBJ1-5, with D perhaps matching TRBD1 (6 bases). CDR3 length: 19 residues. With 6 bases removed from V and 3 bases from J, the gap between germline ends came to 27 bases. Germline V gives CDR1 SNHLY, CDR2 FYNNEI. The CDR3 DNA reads TGTGCCAGCAGCATAAGCGAGGACAGAGGGGTGACGACCAATCAGCCCCAGCATTTT. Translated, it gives CASSISEDRGVTTNQPQHF. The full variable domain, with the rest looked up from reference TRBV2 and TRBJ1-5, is EPEVTQTPSHQVTQMGQEVILRCVPISNHLYFYWYRQILGQKVEFLVSFYNNEISEKSEIFDDQFSVERPDGSNFTLKIRSTKLEDSAMYFCASSISEDRGVTTNQPQHFGDGTRLSIL.

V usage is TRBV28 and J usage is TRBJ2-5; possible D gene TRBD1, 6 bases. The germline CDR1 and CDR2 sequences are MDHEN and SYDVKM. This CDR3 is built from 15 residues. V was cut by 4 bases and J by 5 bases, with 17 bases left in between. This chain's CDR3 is CASSSDRKGQETQYF. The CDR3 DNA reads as TGTGCCAGCAGTTCAGACAGGAAAGGCCAGGAGACCCAGTACTTC.

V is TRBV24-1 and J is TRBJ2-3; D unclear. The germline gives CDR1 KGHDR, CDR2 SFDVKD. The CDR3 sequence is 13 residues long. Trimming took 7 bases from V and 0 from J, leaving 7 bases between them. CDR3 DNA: TGTGCCACCAGAGCGAGTAGCACAGATACGCAGTATTTT. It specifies CATRASSTDTQYF.